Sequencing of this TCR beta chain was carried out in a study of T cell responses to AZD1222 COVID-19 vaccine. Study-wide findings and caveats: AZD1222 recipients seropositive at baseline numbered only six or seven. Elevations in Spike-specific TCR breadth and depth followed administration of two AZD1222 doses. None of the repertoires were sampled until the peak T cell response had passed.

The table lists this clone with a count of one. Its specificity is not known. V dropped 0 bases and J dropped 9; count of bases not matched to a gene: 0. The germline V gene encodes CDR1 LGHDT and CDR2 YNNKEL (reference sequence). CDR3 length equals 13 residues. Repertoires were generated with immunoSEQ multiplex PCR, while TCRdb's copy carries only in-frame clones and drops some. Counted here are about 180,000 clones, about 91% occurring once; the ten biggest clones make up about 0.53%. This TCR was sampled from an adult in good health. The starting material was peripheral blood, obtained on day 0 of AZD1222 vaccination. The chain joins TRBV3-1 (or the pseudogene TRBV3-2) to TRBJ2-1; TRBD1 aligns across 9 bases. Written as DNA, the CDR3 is TGTGCCAGCAGCCAAGAGACAGGGGGTGAGCAGTTCTTC. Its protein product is CASSQETGGEQFF.